The rows below give T cell receptor beta chains drawn from one sample of a study of T cell responses to AZD1222 COVID-19 vaccine. Here immunoSEQ multiplex PCR was the method, and the copy in TCRdb shows in-frame clones only, minus some. The repertoire includes over 75,000 clones, 80% to 90% of them detected once, and under 35% sits in the top ten. The specimen comprised peripheral blood, sampled on day 0 of AZD1222 vaccination. The receptors come from an adult in good health. Each CDR3 is given with its conserved first and last residue. The D gene is left open where the match is weak. Expanded clones are given a class, and other clones once, few, many or no size at all.

.,.,TRBJ2-2,TRBV6-1,TGTGCCAGCAGTGAAGCGCCTCCGTCCGGGGAGCTGTTTTTT,CASSEAPPSGELFF
.,.,TRBJ2-7,TRBV6-2/TRBV6-3,TGTGCCAGCAGTTACGACCCCGGGTCCCTTGTCGAGCAGTACTTC,CASSYDPGSLVEQYF
.,once,TRBJ2-3,TRBV29-1,TGCAGCGTTGTGGGCGGGAGCACAGATACGCAGTATTTT,CSVVGGSTDTQYF
.,.,TRBJ1-2,TRBV28,TGTGCCAGCACAGGCACCAACTATGGCTACACCTTC,CASTGTNYGYTF
TRBD1,.,TRBJ2-2,TRBV4-3,TGCGCCAGCAGCCAAGAGGGGGACAGGGGGACCGGGGAGCTGTTTTTT,CASSQEGDRGTGELFF
.,.,TRBJ2-4,TRBV9,TGCGCCAGCAGCGTAGGAGGGCTAGTTGGGGACATTCAGTACTTC,CASSVGGLVGDIQYF
.,.,TRBJ2-6,TRBV7-9,TGTGCCAGCAGCTTGGAGGGAACCGGGGCCAACGTCCTGACTTTC,CASSLEGTGANVLTF
.,.,TRBJ2-1,TRBV5-5,TGTGCCAGCAGCCTCCGTAGCGAGAACAATGAGCAGTTCTTC,CASSLRSENNEQFF
.,.,TRBJ1-3,TRBV5-1,TGCGCCAGCAGTCTGGCGGGGCCTTCTGGAAACACCATATATTTT,CASSLAGPSGNTIYF
.,.,TRBJ2-7,TRBV25-1,TGTGCCAGCAGTGAAACCCTAGCTCACTCTCCTAGCGAGCAGTACTTC,CASSETLAHSPSEQYF
TRBD1,.,TRBJ2-3,TRBV5-4,TGTGCCAGCAGCTTAGGGACAGGGCGAGATACGCAGTATTTT,CASSLGTGRDTQYF
.,.,TRBJ2-3,TRBV9,TGTGCCAGCAGCGTAGAGGGGTGGGACACAGATACGCAGTATTTT,CASSVEGWDTDTQYF
.,few,TRBJ1-5,TRBV7-9,TGTGCCAGCAGCTTAACGGATAGTCAGCCCCAGCATTTT,CASSLTDSQPQHF
.,.,TRBJ1-2,TRBV15,TGTGCCACCAGCAGAGATACGAGACCGCAAGCTAACTATGGCTACACCTTC,CATSRDTRPQANYGYTF